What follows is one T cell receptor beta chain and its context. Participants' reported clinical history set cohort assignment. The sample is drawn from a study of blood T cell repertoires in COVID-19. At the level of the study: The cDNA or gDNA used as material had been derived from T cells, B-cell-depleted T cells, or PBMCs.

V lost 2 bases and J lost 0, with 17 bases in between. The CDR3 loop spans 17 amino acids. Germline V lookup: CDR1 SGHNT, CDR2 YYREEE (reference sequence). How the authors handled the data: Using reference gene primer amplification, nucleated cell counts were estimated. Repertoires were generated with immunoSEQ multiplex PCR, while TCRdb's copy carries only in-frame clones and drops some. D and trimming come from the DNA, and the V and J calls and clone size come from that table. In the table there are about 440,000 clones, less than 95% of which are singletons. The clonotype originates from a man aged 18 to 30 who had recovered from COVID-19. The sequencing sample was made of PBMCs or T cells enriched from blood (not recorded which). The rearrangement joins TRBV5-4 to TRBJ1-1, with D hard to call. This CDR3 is CASSFRITNPMNTEAFF. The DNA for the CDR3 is TGTGCCAGCAGCTTCAGAATTACCAATCCAATGAACACTGAAGCTTTCTTT.